This T cell receptor beta chain appears in the sequencing data of a study of glioma-infiltrating T cells. Findings of the study overall: Above-expected tissue-blood divergence occurred in all gliomas, most in low-grade ones.

The iRepertoire nested amplicon-rescue multiplex PCR amplified TCR alpha and beta CDR3s from RNA. One-step reverse transcription and amplification started from approximately 100-400 ng of tissue mRNA or PBMC total RNA. TCRdb re-analysed the multiplex PCR reads in MiXCR, keeping a single row per CDR3 protein. The sample comprises under 200,000 distinct CDR3 sequences, about 40% of which are singletons, and about 5.2% rests with the top ten. This clonotype was observed many times. Antigen specificity is unknown. Germline lookup yields CDR1 LNHNV and CDR2 YYDKDF (reference sequence). This CDR3 region has 15 residues. The junction had 5 bases not matched to a gene; V was cut back by 2 bases and J by 4 bases.

The specimen sequenced was glioma tissue, nonneoplastic brain tissue, or PBMCs (not recorded which). This chain links TRBV15 with TRBJ2-3, with 8 bases aligning to TRBD2. This receptor was obtained from a human donor with low-grade glioma or glioblastoma, undergoing nonglioma brain surgery, or in good health (not recorded which). In DNA form, the CDR3 reads TGTGCCACCAGCAGACTAGCGGGTAACCCAGATACGCAGTATTTT. Its protein is CATSRLAGNPDTQYF.